These 7 T cell receptor beta chains were all obtained from the same sample, sequenced in a study of T cells in Graves' hyperthyroidism and ophthalmopathy. TCR beta CDR3 regions were amplified from RNA. The HTBI primer set drove a first-round RT-PCR of the TCR CDR3. A single record per CDR3 protein comes from TCRdb applying MiXCR to the multiplex PCR reads. The repertoire holds about 380,000 distinct CDR3 sequences, less than 15% seen once, with about 20% in the top ten. The sample consisted of blood. All receptors derive from a man aged 30-40 years with Graves' hyperthyroidism that later progressed to Graves' ophthalmopathy.

This clonotype was observed a handful of times. The CDR3 here is CASSIGSGSNQPQHF. CDR3 nucleotides: TGTGCCAGTAGTATAGGCTCGGGGAGCAATCAGCCCCAGCATTTT. This chain links TRBV19 with TRBJ1-5, with D hard to call. This CDR3 is built from 15 residues. The ends were cut back, 1 base at V and 1 base at J, with 8 bases in the middle. Germline values: CDR1 LNHDA, CDR2 SQIVND (reference sequence).

This clonotype was seen a handful of times. The chain is built from TRBV5-8 and TRBJ2-3; D is unresolved. Between the trimmed V and J ends, which lost 0 bases and 5 bases, there was a span of 19 bases. CDR3 length equals 17 residues. Per the germline V gene, CDR1 is SGHTS and CDR2 is YDEGEE. CDR3 amino acids: CASSLEGNLGTGDTQYF. The CDR3 bases are TGTGCCAGCAGCTTGGAGGGTAATCTAGGTACGGGAGATACGCAGTATTTT.

At least ten counts were recorded for this clonotype. The V call is TRBV11-3, the J call TRBJ2-7; D unresolved. This CDR3 comprises 11 residues. Between the trimmed V and J ends, which lost 4 bases and 6 bases, there was a span of 7 bases. Germline V gene data show CDR1 as SGHNT and CDR2 as YENEEA. CDR3 amino acids: CASSYGAEQYF. As DNA, the CDR3 is TGTGCCAGCAGCTACGGAGCCGAGCAGTACTTC.

This clonotype was counted at least ten times. This sequence joins TRBV7-2 and TRBJ1-1; TRBD1 is a possible D gene (5 bases). Germline V gene data show CDR1 as SGHTA and CDR2 as FQGNSA. The CDR3 has 13 residues. Trimming removed 5 bases from V and 5 bases from J, with 12 bases in between. For the CDR3, the DNA is TGTGCCAGCAGCAAAATTGGGGGTACTGAAGCTTTCTTT. Its translation: CASSKIGGTEAFF.

Only a few counts were recorded for this clonotype. The DNA of the CDR3 is TGTGCCTGGAGTATTCGGGTACGGACAGATACGCAGTATTTT. Translated, it gives CAWSIRVRTDTQYF. V usage is TRBV30 and J usage is TRBJ2-3; no clear D gene. The length of the CDR3 is 14 residues. Trimming shortened V by 2 bases and J by 3 bases, and 12 bases separated the two germline ends. Germline V lookup: CDR1 GTSNPN, CDR2 SVGIG (reference sequence).

This chain connects TRBV12-3 or TRBV12-4 to TRBJ2-1; no definite D call. Trimming took off 3 bases at V and 0 bases at J, with 9 bases between the two ends. The CDR3 runs 15 residues. CDR3 amino acids: CASSLLLSSYNEQFF. CDR3 sequence (DNA): TGTGCCAGCAGTTTGTTACTAAGCTCCTACAATGAGCAGTTCTTC.

This clonotype was recorded at least ten times. The chain combines TRBV24-1 with TRBJ2-7; D possibly corresponds to TRBD2 (6 bases). V lost 0 bases and J 5 bases, leaving 10 bases between the germline ends. The CDR3 extends over 14 amino acids. Germline loops: CDR1 KGHDR, CDR2 SFDVKD. The CDR3 loop reads CATSDLSGGDEQYF. The DNA of the CDR3 is TGTGCCACCAGTGATTTGAGCGGCGGGGACGAGCAGTACTTC.